Below, 25 T cell receptor beta chains from the same sample are listed, as sequenced in a study of shared clonotypes between healthy human individuals (dated by TCRdb to 2019 to 2021). For the CD8 naive samples, CD45RO-negative cells were positively selected for CCR7, yielding a CD45RA+CCR7+ population from which TemRA cells were excluded. Preparation of the library involved the immunoSEQ multiplex PCR assay. TCRdb holds this immuneACCESS table with in-frame rearrangements only. Some clones are missing; in checked studies, unresolved V genes explain under half, and the rest has no known cause. Across this sample there are about 700,000 clones, with approximately 90% seen only once. The top ten hold 20% to 25% of the sample. The sequenced material came from naive CD8+ T cells sorted from blood. The intended sense of this specimen's cell subset or site label: CD45RA+CCR7+. The receptors shown here come from a man aged 30 to 39 in good health.

This clone was seen only a few times. The chain carries TRBV19 and TRBJ1-2, with 7 bases fitting TRBD1. Germline V gene sequence: CDR1 LNHDA, CDR2 SQIVND (reference sequence). CDR3 length equals 15 residues. With V trimmed by 3 bases and J by 7 bases, 11 bases remained unmatched. For the CDR3, the DNA is TGTGCCAGTAGTATCCCGGGACAGCCCTGGAGTGGCTACACCTTC. This sequence encodes CASSIPGQPWSGYTF. The entire variable domain, with the rest obtained from reference TRBV19 and TRBJ1-2, is as follows: DGGITQSPKYLFRKEGQNVTLSCEQNLNHDAMYWYRQDPGQGLRLIYYSQIVNDFQKGDIAEGYSVSREKKESFPLTVTSAQKNPTAFYLCASSIPGQPWSGYTFGSGTRLTVV.

For the CDR3, the DNA is TGCGCCAGCAGTGTCTGGGGGACAGAGGCACGCGAGCAGTACTTC. Its protein is CASSVWGTEAREQYF. The chain recombines TRBV10-2 with TRBJ2-7; 7 bases fit TRBD1. Germline CDR1 and CDR2: WSHSY and SAAADI. The J segment lost 6 bases and the V segment lost 4 bases, leaving 12 bases of the junction unmatched. The CDR3 contains 15 residues.

The chain couples TRBV13 to TRBJ2-3, with no clear D. V was clipped by 3 bases and J by 6 bases, with 1 base between them. Germline V lookup: CDR1 PRHDT, CDR2 FYEKMQ (reference sequence). The CDR3 has 10 amino acids. DNA of the CDR3: TGTGCCAGCAGCTTGGATACGCAGTATTTT. It yields the protein CASSLDTQYF.

V gene TRBV10-3 combines with J gene TRBJ2-5, with 10 bases fitting TRBD2. The CDR3 has 17 amino acids. V was clipped by 3 bases and J by 2 bases; unmatched bases: 9. Germline-derived CDR1 and CDR2 are ENHRY and SYGVKD. CDR3 sequence reads: CAISEPLAGEDQETQYF. The CDR3, as DNA: TGTGCCATCAGTGAACCCCTAGCGGGGGAAGATCAAGAGACCCAGTACTTC.

The chain combines TRBV7-3 with TRBJ2-1; D assignment may be TRBD1 or TRBD2 (5 bases each). This CDR3 is built from 12 residues. Trimming left V 3 bases short and J 7 bases short, with 7 bases between. In germline, CDR1 is SGHTA, CDR2 FQGTGA. CDR3 nucleotide sequence: TGTGCCAGCAGCTTGGGGGAGAATGAGCAGTTCTTC. Protein: CASSLGENEQFF.

This sequence joins TRBV7-9 and TRBJ2-4, with D maybe TRBD2 (5 bases). V was shortened by 1 base and J by 9 bases, with 10 bases between the two germline ends. The CDR3 is 13 amino acids. Germline assignment: CDR1 SEHNR and CDR2 FQNEAQ (reference sequence). The CDR3 sequence: CASSLDRGVIQYF. The CDR3 DNA follows: TGTGCCAGCAGCTTAGACCGGGGTGTCATTCAGTACTTC.

The chain recombines TRBV28 with TRBJ1-2; possibly TRBD1 for D (6 bases). Germline V gives CDR1 MDHEN, CDR2 SYDVKM. CDR3 length: 17 residues. Trimming left V 1 base short and J 3 bases short, with 18 bases between. This chain's CDR3 is CASSLSGRYREDYGYTF. DNA for the CDR3: TGTGCCAGCAGTTTATCCGGCCGGTACAGGGAGGACTATGGCTACACCTTC.

V and J are TRBV28 and TRBJ1-2; D unclear. From germline, CDR1 is MDHEN and CDR2 SYDVKM. Trimming took 6 bases from V and 5 from J, leaving 22 bases between them. This CDR3 has 16 residues. The CDR3 reads CASSRPLDTGRYGYTF. CDR3 coding DNA: TGTGCCAGCAGCCGACCCCTAGACACCGGGAGGTATGGCTACACCTTC.

The chain couples TRBV7-9 to TRBJ2-5, with D perhaps TRBD2 (5 bases). The germline V gene encodes CDR1 SEHNR and CDR2 FQNEAQ (reference sequence). The V end was cut by 2 bases, the J end by 2 bases, with 9 bases between. This CDR3 comprises 14 residues. The CDR3 coding sequence is TGTGCCAGCAGCTTACCTGGACTGCAAGAGACCCAGTACTTC. Translated: CASSLPGLQETQYF.

This chain uses TRBV7-9 with TRBJ2-2; D gene ambiguous. This CDR3 contains 13 residues. Germline assignment: CDR1 SEHNR and CDR2 FQNEAQ (reference sequence). Trimming removed 2 bases from V and 6 bases from J, with 7 bases in between. The CDR3 region is CASSLTIAGELFF. The CDR3 coding sequence is TGTGCCAGCAGCTTAACTATTGCCGGGGAGCTGTTTTTT.

The chain has TRBV29-1 and TRBJ2-7; 7 bases are a match to TRBD2. The ends lost 4 bases at V and 2 bases at J; junction bases unmatched: 8. The CDR3 length is 14 residues. CDR1 and CDR2 (germline): SQVTM, ANQGSEA. The CDR3 reads CSVARLAATYEQYF. In DNA, the CDR3 is TGCAGCGTTGCTAGGCTAGCGGCGACCTACGAGCAGTACTTC.

J is TRBJ2-7 and V is TRBV15; D not resolved. This CDR3 is 14 amino acids long. The ends were cut back, 1 base at V and 2 bases at J, with 9 bases in the middle. Germline lookup yields CDR1 LNHNV and CDR2 YYDKDF (reference sequence). Here the CDR3 reads CATSRGAVPYEQYF. The CDR3 region has the DNA TGTGCCACCAGCAGAGGGGCCGTACCCTACGAGCAGTACTTC.

This chain uses TRBV29-1 with TRBJ2-7; D possibly corresponds to TRBD1 (6 bases). Germline lookup yields CDR1 SQVTM and CDR2 ANQGSEA. V shed 7 bases and J shed 1 base, with 20 bases lying between them. The CDR3 is 15 amino acids. CDR3 coding DNA: TGCAGCGCTTTACAGGGTAGCTTTGATTCCTACGAGCAGTACTTC. Residues: CSALQGSFDSYEQYF.

The chain couples TRBV7-9 to TRBJ1-1, with a tentative D call TRBD1 (5 bases). The CDR3 consists of 11 residues. Germline values: CDR1 SEHNR, CDR2 FQNEAQ (reference sequence). V lost 7 bases, J lost 4 bases, and 7 bases lay in between. In nucleotides, the CDR3 is TGTGCCAGCATGGGGCTCACTGAAGCTTTCTTT. Protein: CASMGLTEAFF.

The V gene is TRBV4-1, the J gene TRBJ2-7, with D possibly being TRBD1 or TRBD2 (5 bases each). The CDR3 sequence is 15 residues long. CDR1 and CDR2 (germline): MGHRA, YSYEKL. Trimming removed 2 bases at V and 2 bases at J, with 13 bases between. The CDR3 reads CASSQRDGGTYEQYF. As DNA, the CDR3 is TGCGCCAGCAGCCAAAGGGACGGTGGTACCTACGAGCAGTACTTC.

This chain links TRBV7-9 with TRBJ1-1; D is uncertain. The germline V and J ends were trimmed by 4 bases and 6 bases, with 12 bases remaining between them. The germline gives CDR1 SEHNR, CDR2 FQNEAQ (reference sequence). The CDR3 is 13 amino acids. The CDR3 nucleotides read TGTGCCAGCAGCTCAAGTCGGTCCCCTGAAGCTTTCTTT. Protein product: CASSSSRSPEAFF.

The CDR3 DNA is TGTGCCAGCAGCACCGGTAGGGGCGCCGATTACGAGCAGTACTTC. Amino acids: CASSTGRGADYEQYF. The chain joins TRBV5-5 to TRBJ2-7; possibly TRBD1 for D (5 bases). From germline, CDR1 is SGHKS and CDR2 YYEKEE (reference sequence). V dropped 4 bases and J dropped 4 bases, with 18 bases sitting between them. The CDR3 sequence is 15 residues long.

The chain is built from TRBV27 and TRBJ2-7; D remains unclear. Germline loops: CDR1 MNHEY, CDR2 SMNVEV (reference sequence). The CDR3 covers 15 residues. The V and J ends lost 7 bases and 2 bases respectively, with 18 bases between them. CDR3 nucleotide sequence: TGTGCCAGCAAAAGGGCAGGCCCAAGCCCCTACGAGCAGTACTTC. Protein sequence: CASKRAGPSPYEQYF.

The rearrangement uses TRBV28 and TRBJ1-1; tentatively, D is TRBD1 (5 bases). Per germline, CDR1 MDHEN and CDR2 SYDVKM. Trimming removed 3 bases from V and 1 base from J, with 9 bases in between. There are 14 residues in the CDR3. CDR3 amino acids: CASSLRGWNTEAFF. CDR3 coding DNA: TGTGCCAGCAGTTTGAGGGGATGGAACACTGAAGCTTTCTTT.

The count of this clone is one. V and J are TRBV28 and TRBJ1-1; D gene uncertain. V was clipped by 4 bases and J by 0 bases, with 15 bases between them. The CDR3 extends over 16 amino acids. Germline assignment: CDR1 MDHEN and CDR2 SYDVKM. CDR3 DNA sequence: TGTGCCAGCAGTTACCGACCGTGGAGAATGAACACTGAAGCTTTCTTT. Translating gives CASSYRPWRMNTEAFF.

The V gene is TRBV5-1, the J gene TRBJ2-3, with D maybe TRBD1 (6 bases). The CDR3 is made up of 15 amino acids. The V and J ends lost 4 bases and 4 bases respectively, with 16 bases between them. Germline V gene lookup returns CDR1 SGHRS and CDR2 YFSETQ. DNA for the CDR3: TGCGCCAGCAGCCCGAGGGGGATGAGGGCAGATACGCAGTATTTT. Protein sequence: CASSPRGMRADTQYF.

With respect to this clone: This same CDR3 is encoded by further DNA sequences in the sample. V and J are TRBV5-1 and TRBJ2-1; the D is unclear. V shed 0 bases and J shed 2 bases, with 9 bases lying between them. This CDR3 is 15 amino acids long. Germline CDR1 is SGHRS and CDR2 is YFSETQ. The CDR3 coding sequence is TGCGCCAGCAGCTTGGAGGGTCTTGCCTACAATGAGCAGTTCTTC. This encodes CASSLEGLAYNEQFF. The full variable domain, rest sourced from reference TRBV5-1 and TRBJ2-1, is KAGVTQTPRYLIKTRGQQVTLSCSPISGHRSVSWYQQTPGQGLQFLFEYFSETQRNKGNFPGRFSGRQFSNSRSEMNVSTLELGDSALYLCASSLEGLAYNEQFFGPGTRLTVL.

CDR3: CASSSTHGGDRGDTQYF. The CDR3, as DNA: TGTGCCAGCAGCTCCACCCACGGGGGGGACAGGGGGGATACGCAGTATTTT. This chain links TRBV7-9 with TRBJ2-3; 11 positions match TRBD1. The V gene end was trimmed by 4 bases and the J gene end by 6 bases; junction bases not matched to a gene: 12. CDR3 length: 17 amino acids. The germline CDR1 and CDR2 sequences are SEHNR and FQNEAQ (reference sequence).

The chain recombines TRBV7-8 with TRBJ1-2; D not certain. The V end was cut by 5 bases, the J end by 4 bases, with 23 bases between. The CDR3 has 17 residues. Germline CDR1 SGHVS, CDR2 FQNEAQ. The CDR3 sequence: CASSPLASTRSSYGYTF. In nucleotides, the CDR3 is TGTGCCAGCAGCCCCCTGGCAAGTACCCGTTCTTCCTATGGCTACACCTTC.

The chain employs TRBV10-3 and TRBJ2-4, with 13 bases matching TRBD2. V shed 0 bases, J shed 6 bases, and the junction held 5 bases outside the gene matches. Per germline, CDR1 ENHRY and CDR2 SYGVKD. The CDR3 covers 17 residues. The CDR3 reads CAISESNRTSGRNIQYF. The CDR3 nucleotides are TGTGCCATCAGTGAGTCGAACAGGACTAGCGGGAGAAACATTCAGTACTTC.